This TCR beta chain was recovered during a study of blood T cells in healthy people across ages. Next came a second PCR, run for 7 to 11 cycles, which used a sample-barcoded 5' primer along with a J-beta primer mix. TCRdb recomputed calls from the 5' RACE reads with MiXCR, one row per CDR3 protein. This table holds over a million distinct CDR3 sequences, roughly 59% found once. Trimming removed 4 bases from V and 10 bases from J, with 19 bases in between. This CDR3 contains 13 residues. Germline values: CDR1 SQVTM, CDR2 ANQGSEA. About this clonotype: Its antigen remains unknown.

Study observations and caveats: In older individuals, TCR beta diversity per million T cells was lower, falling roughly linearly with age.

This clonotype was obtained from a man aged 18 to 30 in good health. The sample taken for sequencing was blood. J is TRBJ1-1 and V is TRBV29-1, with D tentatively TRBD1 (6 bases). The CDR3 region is CSVVYGRGHGAFF. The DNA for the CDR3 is TGCAGCGTTGTTTACGGCCGGGGACATGGAGCTTTCTTT.